Described below is a single T cell receptor (beta chain) sequence and its context. Its binding antigen is unknown. No base qualities exist here, and no much larger clone lies one base off it. These data are taken from a study of cytomegalovirus exposure and HLA in healthy donors (dated by TCRdb to about 2017). About the study as a whole: In an earlier analysis of around 540 of the donors, 276 Gb of sequence data and 95 million to 130 million unique TCR beta sequences from 150 million to 200 million T cells were reported. Rather than drawing on any new phenotypic data, the later analysis identified candidate immune exposures from TCR beta sequences and the way those sequences occurred across donors. A later analysis re-examined previously published TCR beta repertoires from about 670 donors and added high-resolution HLA genotyping to investigate patterns of TCR occurrence. Among the roughly 380 genotyped donors, approximately 77% belonged to the genetic ancestry cluster associated with self-reported Caucasian donors. The study aimed to test whether cataloging public T cell receptors could reveal signatures of past pathogen exposure. Class I and class II HLA loci were covered by the typing at four-digit resolution. Donor age, sex, ethnicity and CMV serostatus were collected together with the repertoire data. In addition to the first cohort of several hundred subjects, a separate validation cohort of approximately 130 different subjects was used. To predict cytomegalovirus infection status, the study brought together high-throughput TCR immunosequencing, statistical association of individual TCRs with disease status, and machine learning. All discovery cohort repertoires had been generated on a single sequencing platform. Typing coverage varied by locus: about 620-640 donors for A, B, C, DRB1 and DQB1; roughly 560 for DQA1; nearly 610 for DPA1; approximately 470 for DPB1. Among about 370 genotyped donors of the cohort, an average of around 220,000 unique TCR beta nucleotide sequences was sequenced per donor, of which 15% to 20% were non-productive. A later genetic analysis used genome-wide SNP genotypes for about 60% of the roughly 700 donors, treating that subset as a discovery cohort. About 300 gigabases of sequencing data and around 90 million unique TCR sequences made up an early release that covered some 640 HLA-typed donors. Because of strong linkage in the cohort, a few DR-DQ haplotypes were treated as single units for association and clustering. To decide whether each TCR beta V gene segment behaved as functional or pseudogenic, an earlier analysis of some 540 of the donors relied on high-throughput TCR beta sequencing. Using immunosequencing, the study profiled T cell repertoires from 666 subjects and related those repertoires to cytomegalovirus serostatus. General conclusions and limits of the study: The classifier was reported to diagnose cytomegalovirus status with high specificity and sensitivity in both the original cohort and the validation cohort. In this cohort, only TCR beta chains were sequenced, and detectable features were limited by the absence of alpha or paired-chain data. Most TCR sequences were observed very rarely across donors, whereas some public TCRs were present in many individuals. In a later analysis, HLA-associated TCR beta chains showed more clonal expansion and lower generation probabilities than non-associated chains that were equally common. A group of highly shared sequence variants was considered likely to be a technical artifact of the sequencing pipeline. A further reported finding was that TCR beta sequences accurately predicted the HLA-A and HLA-B alleles for most subjects in the first cohort. A later analysis found that most CMV-associated TCR beta chains appeared HLA-restricted, with HLA associations seemingly driven largely by CMV exposure. Because counts were too low, seventeen rarely observed V segments, including chromosome 9 orphons, were left out of the earlier analysis of 500 to 650 of the donors. The 87-base-pair reads could not distinguish some IMGT-functional V segments, including TRBV6-2 and TRBV6-3, so those segments were excluded. In vitro tests confirmed that a few of the cytomegalovirus-associated TCR beta chains recognize cytomegalovirus antigens. At a false discovery rate of 0.05, a later analysis linked 16,951 TCR beta sequences to specific HLA alleles. The study gave a list of over 150 TCR beta chains associated with cytomegalovirus. It was suggested by the authors that the approach could potentially be generalized to other disease states and immunological phenotypes. Presence/absence analyses assumed roughly uniform sequencing depth across donors, an assumption that may not hold. In a later analysis, the rate of TCR association differed among HLA loci, with DRB1 alleles having the most associated TCRs and HLA-C alleles having the fewest. For the cohort, immune exposure information was limited to CMV serostatus. In a later analysis, several top co-occurrence clusters were reported to appear linked to parvovirus B19, influenza, CMV and Epstein-Barr virus. A later genetic analysis associated a missense DCLRE1C variant with V-gene and J-gene trimming of TCR beta chains, and an independent cohort replicated the association. Linkage disequilibrium might explain the correlated functional status among segregating V segments, but an unknown experimental factor could not be excluded. Because HLA typing was missing for some donors at each locus, association tests included only the typed subset. In an earlier analysis of about 540 of the donors, most TCR beta V segments were observed in productive rearrangements about 87% or about 30% of the time, broadly matching IMGT annotations. A later genetic analysis reported fewer N-insertions in productive TCRs among donors in an Asian-associated ancestry cluster than the roughly 700-donor mean. Assigning TCR associations to individual alleles was difficult when HLA alleles, especially DR and DQ, strongly co-occurred.

In total, approximately 690 healthy bone marrow donors made up the cohort. At the time of sampling, every cohort member was nominally healthy, though immune exposures that went unrecorded were likely present. The donor was CMV seronegative and was included in the group of under 450 seronegative cohort members. Every donor gave a peripheral blood sample, and the peripheral blood mononuclear cells from that sample were used for TCR beta sequencing. The Qiagen DNeasy Blood Extraction Kit was used to extract genomic DNA from the blood cell samples. From a lookup of the germline V gene, CDR1 and CDR2 are KGHSH and LQKENI. Compared with germline, V lacks 4 bases and J lacks 2 bases; bases without a gene match: 7. The CDR3 holds 17 amino acids from the cysteine to the phenylalanine. The sequence is cut down to CDR3 DNA, 51 bases in frame from base 1. The receptor library was made with the immunoSEQ multiplex PCR assay. For the multiplex PCR, a mixture combining 60 forward primers for TCR Vbeta segments and 13 reverse primers for TCR Jbeta segments was used. Amplification of the CDR3 region of rearranged TCR beta genes was performed with a multiplex PCR assay on genomic DNA. On the Illumina HiSeq System, the amplified TCR beta libraries were sequenced as 87-base-pair reads. As for the authors' bioinformatics: A later analysis counted about 80 million unique TCR beta chains across the roughly 700 repertoires, and roughly 10 million of these chains were shared by at least two donors. To remove PCR and sequencing errors, raw reads were error-corrected and collapsed into unique sequences using a nearest-neighbor algorithm that merged closely related sequences. To assign V, D and J gene segments, CDR3 sequences were aligned to IMGT reference sequences. Each retained sequence needed at least a six-nucleotide match to both a V gene segment and a J gene segment. Rearrangements were called productive when the CDR3 lacked stop codons and stayed in frame with V and J; all others were non-productive. Following IMGT convention, CDR3 was defined as the stretch from the second conserved V-encoded cysteine up to the conserved J-encoded phenylalanine. Sequences without an unambiguous match to a single V gene segment were excluded from the earlier analysis of a few hundred of the donors. In an earlier analysis of 587 of the donors, a V segment was called functional when productive rearrangements were above 56.7%, and segregating when the standard deviation between donors exceeded 5%. To diagnose cytomegalovirus status from the catalog of TCR beta chain sequences, a statistical classification framework was built. In a later analysis, TCR nucleotide sequences were compared against IMGT/GENE-DB human TR gene sequences so that V and J genes could be assigned. In a later analysis, CDR3 sequences and most-parsimonious VDJ recombination scenarios were assigned using the TCRdist pipeline. In a later analysis, every TCR beta chain was defined by the combination of its CDR3 amino acid sequence and its V-gene family, and reads without a unique V-gene family were dropped. To address suspected cross-contamination and a sequencing artifact, a later analysis removed approximately 590 highly shared, low-generation-probability nucleotide sequences. In a later analysis, a clonal expansion index was calculated for each public chain from normalized within-repertoire ranks of inferred template counts. In a later analysis, generation probabilities were computed with a VDJ recombination model fitted to out-of-frame rearrangements, and the resulting probabilities were checked against IGoR. In a later analysis, hypergeometric tests were used to score TCR-TCR, TCR-HLA and TCR-CMV co-occurrence, with a repertoire-size bias correction applied to TCR pairs. A later analysis estimated false discovery rates by permuting HLA or CMV assignments 20 times. In a later analysis, co-occurring TCRs were grouped using DBSCAN, and TCRdist sequence similarity was added for clustering within HLA-allele-positive subsets. Repertoires with fewer than 30,000 or more than 120,000 public chains were left out of co-occurrence clustering, as were five repertoires with anomalous nucleotide sharing. TCRdb mirrors the immuneACCESS table, restricted to in-frame sequences. Some clones are absent from its copies; in checked studies, under half trace to an unresolved V gene, and the reason for the others is unknown. From that table come the V and J calls and clone size; the DNA was used to work out D and trimming. The sample table records some 170,000 clones; 77% of these occur just once. The top ten clones comprise 1.5% to 2% of the sample.

The source material was PBMCs. The V and J genes are TRBV18 and TRBJ2-2, with TRBD2 matching 10 junction bases. This receptor was obtained from a woman younger than 45 in good health and CMV-seronegative. The CDR3 here reads CASSHLAGESNTGELFF. Read as DNA, the sequence is TGTGCCAGCTCACACCTAGCGGGAGAAAGCAACACCGGGGAGCTGTTTTTT.